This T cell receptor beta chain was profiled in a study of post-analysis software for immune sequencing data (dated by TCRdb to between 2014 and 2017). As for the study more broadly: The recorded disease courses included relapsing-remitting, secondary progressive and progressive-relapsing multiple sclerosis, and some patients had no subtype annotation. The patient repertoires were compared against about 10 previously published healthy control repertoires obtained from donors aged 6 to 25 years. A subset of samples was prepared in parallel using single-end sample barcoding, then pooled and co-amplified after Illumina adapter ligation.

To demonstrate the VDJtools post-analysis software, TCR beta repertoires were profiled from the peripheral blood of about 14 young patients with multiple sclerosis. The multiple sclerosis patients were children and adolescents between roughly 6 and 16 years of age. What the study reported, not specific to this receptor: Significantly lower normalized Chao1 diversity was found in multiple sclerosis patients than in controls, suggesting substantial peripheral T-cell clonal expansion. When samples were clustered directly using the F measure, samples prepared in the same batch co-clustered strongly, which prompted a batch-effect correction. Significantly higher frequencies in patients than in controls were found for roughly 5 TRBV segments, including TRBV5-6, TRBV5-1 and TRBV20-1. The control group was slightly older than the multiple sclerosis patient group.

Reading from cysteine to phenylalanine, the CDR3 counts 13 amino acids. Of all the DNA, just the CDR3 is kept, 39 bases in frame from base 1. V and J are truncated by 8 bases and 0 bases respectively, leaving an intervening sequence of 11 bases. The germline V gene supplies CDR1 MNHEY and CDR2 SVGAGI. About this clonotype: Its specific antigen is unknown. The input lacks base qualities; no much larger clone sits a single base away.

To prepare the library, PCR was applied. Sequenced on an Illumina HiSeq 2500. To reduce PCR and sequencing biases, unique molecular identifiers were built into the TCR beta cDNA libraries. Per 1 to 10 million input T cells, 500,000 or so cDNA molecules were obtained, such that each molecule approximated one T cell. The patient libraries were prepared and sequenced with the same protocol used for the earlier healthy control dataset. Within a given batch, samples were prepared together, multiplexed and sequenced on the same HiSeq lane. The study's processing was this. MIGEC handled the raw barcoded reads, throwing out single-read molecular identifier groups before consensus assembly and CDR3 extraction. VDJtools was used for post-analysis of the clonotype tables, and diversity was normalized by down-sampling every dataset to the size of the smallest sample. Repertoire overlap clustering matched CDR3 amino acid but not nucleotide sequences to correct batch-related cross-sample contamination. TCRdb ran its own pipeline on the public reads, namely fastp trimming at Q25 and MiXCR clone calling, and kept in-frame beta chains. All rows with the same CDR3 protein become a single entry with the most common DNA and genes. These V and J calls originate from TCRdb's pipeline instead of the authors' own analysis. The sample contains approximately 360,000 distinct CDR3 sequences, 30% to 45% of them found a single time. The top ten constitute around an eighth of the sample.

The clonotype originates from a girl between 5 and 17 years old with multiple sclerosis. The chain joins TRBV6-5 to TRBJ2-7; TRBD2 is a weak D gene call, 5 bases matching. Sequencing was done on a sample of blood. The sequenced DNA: TGTGCCAGCTCAAGCGGCTTCTCCTACGAGCAGTACTTC. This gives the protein CASSSGFSYEQYF.